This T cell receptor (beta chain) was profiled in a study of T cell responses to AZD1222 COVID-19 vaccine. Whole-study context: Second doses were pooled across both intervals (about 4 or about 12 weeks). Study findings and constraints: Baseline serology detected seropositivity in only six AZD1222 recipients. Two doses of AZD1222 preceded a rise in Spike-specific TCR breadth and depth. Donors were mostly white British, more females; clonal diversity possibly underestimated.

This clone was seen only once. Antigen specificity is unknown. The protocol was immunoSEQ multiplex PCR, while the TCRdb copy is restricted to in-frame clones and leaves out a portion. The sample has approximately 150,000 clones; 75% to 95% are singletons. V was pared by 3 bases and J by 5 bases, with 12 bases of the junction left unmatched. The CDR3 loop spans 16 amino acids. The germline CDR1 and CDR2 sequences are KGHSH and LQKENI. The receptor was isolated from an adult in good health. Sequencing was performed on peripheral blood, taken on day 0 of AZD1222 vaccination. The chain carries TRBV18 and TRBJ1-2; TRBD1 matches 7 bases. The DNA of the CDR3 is TGTGCCAGCTCACCCACATGGGACAGCACCGTATATGGCTACACCTTC. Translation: CASSPTWDSTVYGYTF.